Listed below are T cell receptor beta chains from one sample, sequenced in a study of cytomegalovirus exposure and HLA in healthy donors. The data were produced by immunoSEQ multiplex PCR, yet TCRdb's version contains in-frame clones alone and is incomplete. Among around 190,000 clones listed, more than 65% were seen once. Sequenced input: PBMCs. The receptor source for this set is a girl aged 2 to 9 in good health and CMV-seropositive. Both conserved end residues are part of each CDR3. The order of the fields is CDR3 protein, V gene.

cdr3_aa: CASSEEGSWPQHF; v_call: TRBV25-1
cdr3_aa: CASSQDQWGQGQETQYF; v_call: TRBV4-1
cdr3_aa: CASSLDGGDTEAFF; v_call: TRBV5-1
cdr3_aa: CSARTGGHGYTF; v_call: TRBV29-1
cdr3_aa: CASSVEPGQGNGNTIYF; v_call: TRBV9
cdr3_aa: CASRAGDTQYF; v_call: TRBV2
cdr3_aa: CASRSTGGASYGYTF; v_call: TRBV6-6
cdr3_aa: CASSFSSARDNEQFF; v_call: TRBV5-1
cdr3_aa: CASSSLAEAFREQFF; v_call: TRBV14
cdr3_aa: CASSLVAGGSTDTQYF; v_call: TRBV11-3
cdr3_aa: CASTGPLAGGLDTEAFF; v_call: TRBV2
cdr3_aa: CASSQDPGQGTEAFF; v_call: TRBV4-1
cdr3_aa: CASSRLAGETGELFF; v_call: TRBV6-6
cdr3_aa: CASSQEQGWSYEQYF; v_call: TRBV4-1
cdr3_aa: CASSPTSGSYEQYF; v_call: TRBV18
cdr3_aa: CASSQGGRGRRNIQYF; v_call: TRBV4-1
cdr3_aa: CASSLGLSTGNTEAFF; v_call: TRBV5-5
cdr3_aa: CASSQEGQGPYNEQFF; v_call: TRBV4-2
cdr3_aa: CASSLDRPGSYGYTF; v_call: TRBV5-1
cdr3_aa: CAISESGVEPQHF; v_call: TRBV10-3
cdr3_aa: CASSIADSPYQPQHF; v_call: TRBV19
cdr3_aa: CASSFGQATYEQYF; v_call: TRBV27
cdr3_aa: CASSLEQRSTGKLFF; v_call: TRBV28
cdr3_aa: CASSQQGTGDGYTF; v_call: TRBV9
cdr3_aa: CASSLAFGTGDQPQHF; v_call: TRBV5-6
cdr3_aa: CATSRDSGHSNQPQHF; v_call: TRBV15
cdr3_aa: CASSLKETAGEQYF; v_call: TRBV5-1
cdr3_aa: CASSLGPGVTEAFF; v_call: TRBV5-1
cdr3_aa: CASSKLDSQKLFF; v_call: TRBV6-6
cdr3_aa: CASTPMRGGPVTDTQYF; v_call: TRBV5-1
cdr3_aa: CASSTPRGTDTQYF; v_call: TRBV5-6
cdr3_aa: CASSVTSGGDEQFF; v_call: TRBV9
cdr3_aa: CASSETLLVGGTDTQYF; v_call: TRBV2
cdr3_aa: CASSVGLGTGELFF; v_call: TRBV9
cdr3_aa: CASSGGAGGTDTQYF; v_call: TRBV19
cdr3_aa: CASTTSYEQYF; v_call: TRBV2
cdr3_aa: CASSLEGTSGDTQYF; v_call: TRBV5-1
cdr3_aa: CASSPGGNQPQHF; v_call: TRBV6-4
cdr3_aa: CASRGLAAGTDTQYF; v_call: TRBV6-5
cdr3_aa: CASGSRDRGHEQYF; v_call: TRBV27
cdr3_aa: CAWSERKGEGTQYF; v_call: TRBV30
cdr3_aa: CASSSPPNRENPYNEQFF; v_call: TRBV28
cdr3_aa: CASSVFGTSDYGMGDEQFF; v_call: TRBV9
cdr3_aa: CASSPQGLIVMNTEAFF; v_call: TRBV19